These T cell receptor beta chains were read from a single sample in a study of shared clonotypes between healthy human individuals. Sequenced by immunoSEQ multiplex PCR; TCRdb stores in-frame clones only, minus some. The sample shows approximately 500,000 clones, about 75% of them seen only once. Sequenced sample: PBMCs. These receptors originate from a woman in her thirties or forties in good health. Some clones in this sample may be carry-over from other donors' samples. The CDR3 runs from the conserved cysteine through the conserved F or W. Fields, in order: V gene, J gene, clone size, D gene, CDR3 protein, CDR3 DNA. The D gene is left open where the match is weak. The size field is filled for only some rows; it gives once, few, many or a size class.

V gene: TRBV28; J gene: TRBJ2-7; clone size: .; D gene: TRBD2; CDR3 protein: CASSLGTSGRAIIYEQYF; CDR3 DNA: TGTGCCAGCAGCCTGGGGACTAGCGGGAGGGCCATAATCTACGAGCAGTACTTC
V gene: TRBV28; J gene: TRBJ1-2; clone size: .; D gene: .; CDR3 protein: CASSPRDYGYTF; CDR3 DNA: TGTGCCAGCAGTCCCAGGGACTATGGCTACACCTTC
V gene: TRBV30; J gene: TRBJ2-1; clone size: few; D gene: .; CDR3 protein: CAWSVLRTNNEQFF; CDR3 DNA: TGTGCCTGGAGTGTCCTCCGCACGAACAATGAGCAGTTCTTC
V gene: TRBV7-8; J gene: TRBJ2-1; clone size: .; D gene: TRBD2; CDR3 protein: CASSRTSGGYNEQFF; CDR3 DNA: TGTGCCAGCAGCCGGACTAGCGGGGGTTACAATGAGCAGTTCTTC
V gene: TRBV6-5; J gene: TRBJ2-7; clone size: .; D gene: TRBD2; CDR3 protein: CASSPSGSYEQYF; CDR3 DNA: TGTGCCAGCAGTCCTAGCGGCTCCTACGAGCAGTACTTC
V gene: TRBV10-3; J gene: TRBJ1-2; clone size: few; D gene: .; CDR3 protein: CAISGSQPDGYTF; CDR3 DNA: TGTGCCATCAGTGGCAGTCAACCCGATGGCTACACCTTC
V gene: TRBV7-9; J gene: TRBJ1-3; clone size: .; D gene: TRBD1; CDR3 protein: CASSLGTGGNTIYF; CDR3 DNA: TGTGCCAGCAGCTTAGGGACAGGTGGAAACACCATATATTTT
V gene: TRBV7-2; J gene: TRBJ2-3; clone size: .; D gene: .; CDR3 protein: CASSRRPTGRDTQYF; CDR3 DNA: TGTGCCAGCAGCCGACGTCCGACAGGGAGGGATACGCAGTATTTT
V gene: TRBV29-1; J gene: TRBJ2-5; clone size: .; D gene: TRBD1; CDR3 protein: CSVEGGDRGETQYF; CDR3 DNA: TGCAGCGTTGAAGGTGGGGACAGGGGCGAGACCCAGTACTTC
V gene: TRBV29-1; J gene: TRBJ2-7; clone size: .; D gene: .; CDR3 protein: CSFTRDTFSYEQYF; CDR3 DNA: TGCAGCTTTACCCGGGACACCTTTTCCTACGAGCAGTACTTC
V gene: TRBV6-5; J gene: TRBJ1-2; clone size: .; D gene: .; CDR3 protein: CASSWGTRRGYTF; CDR3 DNA: TGTGCCAGCAGTTGGGGGACTCGGCGGGGCTACACCTTC
V gene: TRBV7-8; J gene: TRBJ2-2; clone size: .; D gene: TRBD2; CDR3 protein: CASSRTSGMGTGELFF; CDR3 DNA: TGTGCCAGCAGCAGAACTAGCGGGATGGGTACCGGGGAGCTGTTTTTT
V gene: TRBV7-2; J gene: TRBJ2-7; clone size: .; D gene: .; CDR3 protein: CASGRRLAYEQYF; CDR3 DNA: TGTGCCAGCGGTAGACGGCTGGCTTACGAGCAGTACTTC
V gene: TRBV2; J gene: TRBJ2-5; clone size: .; D gene: .; CDR3 protein: CASSEAPGSQYF; CDR3 DNA: TGTGCCAGCAGTGAAGCCCCGGGGAGCCAGTACTTC
V gene: TRBV7-9; J gene: TRBJ1-4; clone size: once; D gene: TRBD1; CDR3 protein: CASSSGQGMGAGHEKLFF; CDR3 DNA: TGTGCCAGCAGCTCAGGACAGGGGATGGGGGCCGGGCATGAAAAACTGTTTTTT
V gene: TRBV5-1; J gene: TRBJ2-1; clone size: .; D gene: .; CDR3 protein: CASSLWVLKTFNEQFF; CDR3 DNA: TGCGCCAGCAGCTTGTGGGTTCTGAAGACCTTCAATGAGCAGTTCTTC
V gene: TRBV4-2; J gene: TRBJ2-1; clone size: once; D gene: TRBD2; CDR3 protein: CASSQAGLADNEQFF; CDR3 DNA: TGTGCCAGCAGCCAAGCGGGACTAGCGGACAATGAGCAGTTCTTC
V gene: TRBV4-2; J gene: TRBJ2-4; clone size: .; D gene: TRBD1; CDR3 protein: CASSHAPGGAKNIQYF; CDR3 DNA: TGTGCCAGCAGCCACGCCCCAGGGGGAGCCAAAAACATTCAGTACTTC
V gene: TRBV5-4; J gene: TRBJ2-3; clone size: .; D gene: TRBD2; CDR3 protein: CASSETAGGRGDTQYF; CDR3 DNA: TGTGCCAGCAGCGAAACGGCGGGAGGGCGAGGCGATACGCAGTATTTT
V gene: TRBV7-3; J gene: TRBJ2-3; clone size: .; D gene: TRBD2; CDR3 protein: CASSSLAGAADTQYF; CDR3 DNA: TGTGCCAGCAGCTCGTTAGCGGGAGCTGCAGATACGCAGTATTTT
V gene: TRBV7-3; J gene: TRBJ2-1; clone size: few; D gene: .; CDR3 protein: CASSTGQYNEQFF; CDR3 DNA: TGTGCCAGCAGCACGGGACAATACAATGAGCAGTTCTTC
V gene: TRBV4-1; J gene: TRBJ2-7; clone size: .; D gene: TRBD1; CDR3 protein: CASSRETGGAYEQYF; CDR3 DNA: TGCGCCAGCAGCCGAGAGACAGGGGGCGCCTACGAGCAGTACTTC
V gene: TRBV5-1; J gene: TRBJ1-1; clone size: .; D gene: .; CDR3 protein: CASTFWGGPNTEAFF; CDR3 DNA: TGCGCCAGCACCTTTTGGGGGGGACCGAACACTGAAGCTTTCTTT
V gene: TRBV9; J gene: TRBJ1-2; clone size: few; D gene: TRBD1; CDR3 protein: CASSVGQGDLYGYTF; CDR3 DNA: TGTGCCAGCAGCGTGGGACAGGGGGACCTCTATGGCTACACCTTC
V gene: TRBV7-8; J gene: TRBJ1-3; clone size: few; D gene: TRBD1; CDR3 protein: CASSFRQGSPIYF; CDR3 DNA: TGTGCCAGCAGCTTCAGACAGGGTTCCCCCATATATTTT
V gene: TRBV6-1; J gene: TRBJ1-2; clone size: few; D gene: .; CDR3 protein: CASSAVRQATHGYTF; CDR3 DNA: TGTGCCAGCAGTGCGGTCCGACAGGCCACTCATGGCTACACCTTC
V gene: TRBV5-4; J gene: TRBJ2-6; clone size: .; D gene: .; CDR3 protein: CASSGSGILRSGANVLTF; CDR3 DNA: TGTGCCAGCAGCGGCTCCGGGATTCTCAGATCTGGGGCCAACGTCCTGACTTTC